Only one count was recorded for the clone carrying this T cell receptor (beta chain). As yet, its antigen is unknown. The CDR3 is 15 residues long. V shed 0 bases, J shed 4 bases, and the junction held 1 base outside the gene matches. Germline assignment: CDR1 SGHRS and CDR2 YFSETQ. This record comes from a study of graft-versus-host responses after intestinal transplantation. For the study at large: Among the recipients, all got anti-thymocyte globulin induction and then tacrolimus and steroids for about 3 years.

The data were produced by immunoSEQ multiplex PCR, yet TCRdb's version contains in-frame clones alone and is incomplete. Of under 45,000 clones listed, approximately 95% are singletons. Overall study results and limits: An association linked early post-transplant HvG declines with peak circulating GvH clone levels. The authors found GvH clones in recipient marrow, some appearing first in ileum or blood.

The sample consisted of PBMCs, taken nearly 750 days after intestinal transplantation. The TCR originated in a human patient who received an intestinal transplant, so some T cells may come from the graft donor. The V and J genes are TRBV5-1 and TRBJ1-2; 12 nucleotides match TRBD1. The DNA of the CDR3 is TGCGCCAGCAGCTTGGAGGGACAGGGGGCCTATGGCTACACCTTC. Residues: CASSLEGQGAYGYTF.